Shown below are 19 T cell receptor beta chains from a single sample sequenced in a study of blood T cell repertoires in COVID-19. Here immunoSEQ multiplex PCR was the method, and the copy in TCRdb shows in-frame clones only, minus some. This sample has some 240,000 clones, with approximately 82% found just once. The sample comprised peripheral blood. These receptors all come from a woman in her forties who had recovered from COVID-19.

This sequence joins TRBV4-3 and TRBJ2-5, with TRBD1 matching over 9 bases. The germline V gene encodes CDR1 LGHNA and CDR2 YSLEER. CDR3 size: 15 residues. V lost 0 bases, J lost 6 bases, and 5 bases stayed unmatched. CDR3 DNA: TGCGCCAGCAGCCAAGATACAGGGGGCGCGAAGACCCAGTACTTC. This codes for CASSQDTGGAKTQYF.

V usage is TRBV24-1 and J usage is TRBJ1-2; D is possibly TRBD1 (5 bases). V lost 4 bases and J lost 3, with 14 bases in between. Per germline, CDR1 KGHDR and CDR2 SFDVKD. This CDR3 has 15 amino acids. CDR3 amino acids: CATSDPRGSDYGYTF. DNA of the CDR3: TGTGCCACCAGTGACCCTAGGGGATCGGACTATGGCTACACCTTC.

This sequence joins TRBV5-6 and TRBJ1-3, with D uncertain. Germline V gives CDR1 SGHDT, CDR2 YYEEEE. The CDR3 sequence is 19 residues long. Deletions cut 3 bases from V and 0 bases from J, with 22 bases between. CDR3 nucleotides: TGTGCCAGCAGCTCGGAGAGGAGGACGGCGGTAAGCTCTGGAAACACCATATATTTT. This translates into CASSSERRTAVSSGNTIYF.

This chain links TRBV9 with TRBJ2-1; possibly TRBD2 for D (6 bases). CDR1 is SGDLS, CDR2 YYNGEE, per germline. The CDR3 has 15 residues. Trimming left V 1 base short and J 3 bases short, with 11 bases between. The CDR3 nucleotides are TGTGCCAGCAGCGTATCAGGACTAATCTACAATGAGCAGTTCTTC. This translates into CASSVSGLIYNEQFF. The full variable domain, with the rest looked up from reference TRBV9 and TRBJ2-1, is DSGVTQTPKHLITATGQRVTLRCSPRSGDLSVYWYQQSLDQGLQFLIQYYNGEERAKGNILERFSAQQFPDLHSELNLSSLELGDSALYFCASSVSGLIYNEQFFGPGTRLTVL.

This chain connects TRBV11-3 to TRBJ2-7; TRBD2 matches at 7 bases. V lost 5 bases, J lost 4 bases, and 8 bases stayed unmatched. This CDR3 comprises 14 residues. Germline V CDR1 and CDR2: SGHNT, YENEEA. CDR3 sequence: CASSPIRGVYEQYF. CDR3 nucleotide sequence: TGTGCCAGCAGCCCCATCCGGGGGGTATACGAGCAGTACTTC.

CDR3 sequence (DNA): TGTGCCAGCAGCCACCCGACAGGGGGCATGCAGTACTTC. The encoded protein is CASSHPTGGMQYF. The V call is TRBV7-9, the J call TRBJ2-7; the match to TRBD1 covers 10 bases. Unmatched junction bases numbered 7, after V lost 5 bases and J lost 9 bases. Germline lookup yields CDR1 SEHNR and CDR2 FQNEAQ (reference sequence). This CDR3 comprises 13 residues.

CDR3 residues: CASSATPSPPNTGELFF. The CDR3 DNA reads as TGCGCCAGCAGCGCTACCCCTAGCCCCCCGAACACCGGGGAGCTGTTTTTT. The chain recombines TRBV5-1 with TRBJ2-2, with a weak D call TRBD2 (5 bases). CDR3 length: 17 residues. Per germline, CDR1 SGHRS and CDR2 YFSETQ. Trimming removed 4 bases from V and 0 bases from J, with 16 bases in between.

In its sample, this clone was seen a few times. CDR3 protein: CASSFSPGSDTEAFF. The CDR3 region has the DNA TGTGCCAGCAGCTTTTCACCCGGGAGCGACACTGAAGCTTTCTTT. The V call is TRBV7-2, the J call TRBJ1-1; unclear D gene. CDR1 is SGHTA, CDR2 FQGNSA, per germline. The CDR3 covers 15 residues. Trimming cost V 3 bases and J 3 bases, with 14 bases left between them.

This clone turned up a few times. J is TRBJ1-1 and V is TRBV6-2 or TRBV6-3, with TRBD1 matching over 7 bases. Germline lookup yields CDR1 MNHEY and CDR2 SVGEGT. The V and J ends lost 5 bases and 0 bases, in that order; junction bases with no gene match: 9. This CDR3 spans 16 amino acids. The CDR3 protein is CASSTRQGALNTEAFF. The CDR3 DNA follows: TGTGCCAGCAGTACGAGACAGGGAGCTCTGAACACTGAAGCTTTCTTT.

The chain recombines TRBV19 with TRBJ2-2; D is ambiguous. The V and J ends lost 6 bases and 1 base respectively, with 12 bases between them. The CDR3 runs to 15 residues. The V gene's germline CDR1 is LNHDA and CDR2 SQIVND (reference sequence). CDR3 loop: CASSTTGGNTGELFF. For the CDR3, the DNA is TGTGCCAGTAGCACGACGGGTGGGAACACCGGGGAGCTGTTTTTT.

This clone occurred once. V gene TRBV7-9 combines with J gene TRBJ2-5; 7 bases agree with TRBD1. The CDR3 is made up of 13 amino acids. J was trimmed by 8 bases and V by 8 bases; bases with no gene match: 11. CDR1 SEHNR and CDR2 FQNEAQ come from the germline V gene (reference sequence). CDR3 in DNA: TGTGCCAGCGAACCATTTACAGGGGATACCCAGTACTTC. Encoded protein: CASEPFTGDTQYF.

CDR3 amino acids: CSAGATGTVTAEAFF. CDR3 sequence (DNA): TGCAGCGCGGGCGCGACAGGTACGGTTACCGCTGAAGCTTTCTTT. The chain has TRBV29-1 and TRBJ1-1, with D possibly being TRBD1 (6 bases). Germline V gene sequence: CDR1 SQVTM, CDR2 ANQGSEA. CDR3 length: 15 amino acids. V was pared by 7 bases and J by 6 bases, with 24 bases between.

The gene calls are TRBV10-3 and TRBJ1-1, with unresolved D. V dropped 4 bases and J dropped 1 base, with 10 bases sitting between them. The CDR3 is 14 residues long. CDR1 and CDR2 (germline): ENHRY, SYGVKD. The CDR3 nucleotides read TGTGCCATCAGTGTATTATGGGCGAACACTGAAGCTTTCTTT. This codes for CAISVLWANTEAFF.

The chain carries TRBV6-5 and TRBJ2-7; the match to TRBD1 covers 8 bases. CDR1 is MNHEY, CDR2 SVGAGI, per germline. The CDR3 extends over 15 amino acids. With V trimmed by 6 bases and J by 0 bases, 7 bases remained unmatched. The CDR3 loop reads CASRRTGGSSYEQYF. CDR3 DNA: TGTGCCAGCAGACGTACAGGGGGTAGCTCCTACGAGCAGTACTTC.

The chain uses TRBV3-1 (or the pseudogene TRBV3-2) and TRBJ1-3; TRBD1 aligns across 9 bases. The V segment lost 3 bases and the J segment 0 bases; nucleotides outside the gene matches: 12. The CDR3 runs 19 residues. Germline V CDR1 and CDR2: LGHDT, YNNKEL (reference sequence). CDR3 DNA sequence: TGTGCCAGCAGCCAGAGACCTCGGGACAGGGAATTCTCTGGAAACACCATATATTTT. Translation: CASSQRPRDREFSGNTIYF.

The genes are TRBV3-1 (or the pseudogene TRBV3-2) and TRBJ1-4; D unclear. This CDR3 region has 14 residues. Deletions cut 4 bases from V and 7 bases from J, with 13 bases between. CDR1 LGHDT and CDR2 YNNKEL come from the germline V gene (reference sequence). The CDR3 reads CASSRNIVGEKLFF. DNA for the CDR3: TGTGCCAGCAGCCGAAATATAGTTGGTGAAAAACTGTTTTTT.

The V gene is TRBV29-1, the J gene TRBJ2-3, with unresolved D. The CDR3 extends over 14 amino acids. The ends were cut back, 6 bases at V and 0 bases at J, with 13 bases in the middle. Germline lookup yields CDR1 SQVTM and CDR2 ANQGSEA. The CDR3 bases are TGCAGCGTCGGAGAACCGTTCAGCACAGATACGCAGTATTTT. Amino acid sequence: CSVGEPFSTDTQYF.

The J gene is TRBJ1-6, the V gene TRBV7-9; no definite D call. Deletions cut 3 bases from V and 9 bases from J, with 12 bases between. The CDR3 runs to 14 residues. Germline V gene lookup returns CDR1 SEHNR and CDR2 FQNEAQ (reference sequence). The chain's CDR3 is CASSLGSLGSPLHF. Here the CDR3 DNA reads TGTGCCAGCAGCTTGGGCAGCCTGGGTTCACCCCTCCACTTT.

The V and J genes are TRBV15 and TRBJ1-1; D might be TRBD1 (6 bases). Germline values: CDR1 LNHNV, CDR2 YYDKDF (reference sequence). The CDR3 length is 13 residues. V shed 8 bases and J shed 1 base, with 11 bases lying between them. CDR3 in DNA: TGTGCCACCGGGGGCCCGCCGAACACTGAAGCTTTCTTT. Its translation: CATGGPPNTEAFF.